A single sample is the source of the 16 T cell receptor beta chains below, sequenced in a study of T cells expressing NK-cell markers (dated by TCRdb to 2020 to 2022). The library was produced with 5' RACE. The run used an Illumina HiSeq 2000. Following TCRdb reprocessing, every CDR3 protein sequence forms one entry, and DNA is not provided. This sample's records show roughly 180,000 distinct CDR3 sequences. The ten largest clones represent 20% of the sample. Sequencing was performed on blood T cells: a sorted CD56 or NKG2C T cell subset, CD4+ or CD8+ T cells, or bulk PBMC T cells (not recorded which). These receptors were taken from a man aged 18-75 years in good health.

CDR3 in amino acids: CASSLVLQGGNPGEQYF. The rearrangement uses TRBV11-2 and TRBJ2-7; TCRdb proposes TRBD1, but this gene call is untestable without DNA. The CDR3 loop spans 17 amino acids. Per germline, CDR1 SGHAT and CDR2 FQNNGV.

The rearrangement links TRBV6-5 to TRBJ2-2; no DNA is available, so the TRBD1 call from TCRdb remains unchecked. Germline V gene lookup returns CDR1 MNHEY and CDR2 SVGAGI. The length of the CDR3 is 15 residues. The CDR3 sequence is CASGVTGTATGELFF.

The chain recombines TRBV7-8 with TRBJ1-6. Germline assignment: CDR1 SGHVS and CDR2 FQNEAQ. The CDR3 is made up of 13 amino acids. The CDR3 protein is CASSLAGSSPLHF.

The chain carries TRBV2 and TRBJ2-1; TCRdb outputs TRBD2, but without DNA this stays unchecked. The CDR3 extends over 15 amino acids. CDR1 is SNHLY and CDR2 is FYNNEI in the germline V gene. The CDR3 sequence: CASSDFGGAFDEQFF.

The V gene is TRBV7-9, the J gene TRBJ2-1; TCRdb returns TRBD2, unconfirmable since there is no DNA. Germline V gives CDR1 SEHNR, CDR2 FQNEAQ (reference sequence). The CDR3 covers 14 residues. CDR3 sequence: CASSHRTSYHEQFF.

CDR3 sequence reads: CASSLSPGRVDEEAFF. V gene TRBV5-1 combines with J gene TRBJ1-1; with no DNA, the TCRdb D assignment of TRBD1 cannot be verified. Germline V gives CDR1 SGHRS, CDR2 YFSETQ. This CDR3 region has 16 residues.

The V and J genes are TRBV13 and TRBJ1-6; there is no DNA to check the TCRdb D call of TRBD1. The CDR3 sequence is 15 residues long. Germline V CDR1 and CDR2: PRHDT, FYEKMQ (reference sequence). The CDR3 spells CASSIFGTENSPLHF. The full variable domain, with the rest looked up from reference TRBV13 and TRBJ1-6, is AAGVIQSPRHLIKEKRETATLKCYPIPRHDTVYWYQQGPGQDPQFLISFYEKMQSDKGSIPDRFSAQQFSDYHSELNMSSLELGDSALYFCASSIFGTENSPLHFGNGTRLTVT.

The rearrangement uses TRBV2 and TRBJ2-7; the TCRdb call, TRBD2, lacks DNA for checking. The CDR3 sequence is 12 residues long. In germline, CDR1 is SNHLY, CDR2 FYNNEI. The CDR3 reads CASGMAPHEQYF.

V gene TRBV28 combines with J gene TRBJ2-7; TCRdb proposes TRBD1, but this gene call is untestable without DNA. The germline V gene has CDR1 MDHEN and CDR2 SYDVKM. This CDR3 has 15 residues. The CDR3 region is CASSLGDRDSYEQYF.

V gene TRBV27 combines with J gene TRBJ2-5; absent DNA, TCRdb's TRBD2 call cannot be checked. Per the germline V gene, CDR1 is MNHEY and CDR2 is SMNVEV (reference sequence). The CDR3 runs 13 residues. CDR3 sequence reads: CASGWRGDETQYF.

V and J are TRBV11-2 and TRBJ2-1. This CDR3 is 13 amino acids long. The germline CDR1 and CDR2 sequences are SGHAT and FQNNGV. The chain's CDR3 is CASTTAFYNEQFF.

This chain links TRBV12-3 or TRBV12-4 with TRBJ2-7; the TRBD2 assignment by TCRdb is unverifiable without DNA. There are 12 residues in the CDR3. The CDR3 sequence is CAAGWRVDEQYF.

The CDR3 is CASSLTYLGTPYEQYF. The V gene is TRBV7-9, the J gene TRBJ2-7. The CDR3 runs 16 residues. Germline assignment: CDR1 SEHNR and CDR2 FQNEAQ (reference sequence).

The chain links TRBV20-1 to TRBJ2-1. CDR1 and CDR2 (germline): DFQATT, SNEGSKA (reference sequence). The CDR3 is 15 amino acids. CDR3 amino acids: CSARDDGSSYNEQFF.

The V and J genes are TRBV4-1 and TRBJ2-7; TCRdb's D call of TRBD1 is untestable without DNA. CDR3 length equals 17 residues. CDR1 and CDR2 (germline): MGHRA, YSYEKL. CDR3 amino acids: CASSPKGGTGGTYEQYF.

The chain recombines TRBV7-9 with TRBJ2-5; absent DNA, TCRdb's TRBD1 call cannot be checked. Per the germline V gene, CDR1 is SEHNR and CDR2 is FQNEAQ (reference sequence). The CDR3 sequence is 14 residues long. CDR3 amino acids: CASSPRDRQETQYF.